This T cell receptor (beta chain) came from a study of T cells in Graves' hyperthyroidism and ophthalmopathy. At the level of the study: Peripheral blood collection took place at initial diagnosis, before any treatment.

Exclusion of a patient resulted from uncontrolled infection, other autoimmune disease, pregnancy or lactation. Blood sampling occurred at first hyperthyroidism diagnosis, ahead of any ophthalmopathy symptoms. What was amplified from RNA transcripts were TCR beta CDR3 regions. The HTBI primer set was used in a first-round RT-PCR of the TCR CDR3. TCRdb recomputed calls from the multiplex PCR reads with MiXCR, one row per CDR3 protein. The sample has 550,000 to 850,000 distinct CDR3 sequences, under 20% seen once. The CDR3 contains 15 residues. Germline trimming cut 6 bases from V and 0 bases from J; bases unmatched to any gene: 5. Germline V gene lookup returns CDR1 WNHNN and CDR2 SYGVQD (reference sequence).

Sequencing used blood. The chain is built from TRBV10-1 and TRBJ2-3; TRBD2 aligns across 8 bases. This clonotype originated in a woman aged 45-65 years with Graves' hyperthyroidism that later progressed to Graves' ophthalmopathy. CDR3 loop: CASSPLAESTDTQYF. CDR3 sequence (DNA): TGCGCCAGCAGCCCACTAGCGGAAAGCACAGATACGCAGTATTTT.